The 4 T cell receptor beta chains below all came from one sample that was sequenced in a study of cytomegalovirus exposure and HLA in healthy donors. Method: immunoSEQ multiplex PCR; TCRdb's copy keeps in-frame clones and lacks some. The data contain roughly 330,000 clones, 75% to 90% of them singletons. Sequenced sample: PBMCs. These receptors came from a woman aged 30 to 39 in good health and CMV-seropositive.

V is TRBV27 and J is TRBJ1-2, with 8 bases aligning to TRBD1. This CDR3 has 15 residues. Germline V CDR1 and CDR2: MNHEY, SMNVEV (reference sequence). The V and J ends lost 7 bases and 8 bases, in that order; junction bases with no gene match: 15. The CDR3, as DNA: TGTGCCAGCACCACTACCCGGACAGGGAAGGTGGGCTACACCTTC. Its translation: CASTTTRTGKVGYTF.

The chain employs TRBV14 and TRBJ2-7, with unresolved D. V lost 3 bases to trimming and J lost 1 base, with 13 bases between them. The CDR3 extends over 15 amino acids. The germline V gene has CDR1 SGHDN and CDR2 FVKESK. CDR3 region: CASSHLQDLSYEQYF. The CDR3 DNA follows: TGTGCCAGCAGCCATCTCCAGGATTTATCCTACGAGCAGTACTTC.

This clone is a singleton in its sample. This chain connects TRBV28 to TRBJ1-1; weak D call: TRBD1 (5 bases). V was pared by 7 bases and J by 7 bases, with 13 bases between. CDR3 size: 12 residues. Germline V lookup: CDR1 MDHEN, CDR2 SYDVKM. CDR3 in DNA: TGTGCCAGCACCCTTGGGACGGTTGAAGCTTTCTTT. Translating gives CASTLGTVEAFF.

This sequence joins TRBV27 and TRBJ2-5, with unresolved D. The germline V gene has CDR1 MNHEY and CDR2 SMNVEV (reference sequence). V lost 5 bases and J lost 5, with 15 bases in between. The CDR3 loop spans 14 amino acids. For the CDR3, the DNA is TGTGCCAGCAGTAGTGTGGTTGTTGGGGAGACCCAGTACTTC. It is translated as CASSSVVVGETQYF.